This T cell receptor (beta chain) was sequenced during a study of T cells in Graves' hyperthyroidism and ophthalmopathy. Study background: Once the initial diagnosis was made, peripheral blood was obtained before any treatment.

Worth noting for this clonotype: Its antigen is unknown.

In germline, CDR1 is MDHEN, CDR2 SYDVKM. V lost 3 bases, J lost 2 bases, and 13 bases lay in between. CDR3 size: 15 residues. The investigators amplified TCR beta CDR3 regions from RNA transcripts. HTBI primers were used for first-round RT-PCR of the TCR CDR3. TCRdb reprocessed the multiplex PCR reads via MiXCR and lists one record per CDR3 protein. The sample lists 550,000 to 800,000 distinct CDR3 sequences, roughly a sixth occurring once. Study-level points and caveats: Model predictions of ophthalmopathy came a median around 6.5 months before onset.

The chain combines TRBV28 with TRBJ1-2; D unclear. Material: blood. The source is a man aged 45-65 years with Graves' hyperthyroidism. The CDR3 loop reads CASSLPGQLNYGYTF. The CDR3 bases are TGTGCCAGCAGTTTGCCCGGGCAATTAAACTATGGCTACACCTTC.